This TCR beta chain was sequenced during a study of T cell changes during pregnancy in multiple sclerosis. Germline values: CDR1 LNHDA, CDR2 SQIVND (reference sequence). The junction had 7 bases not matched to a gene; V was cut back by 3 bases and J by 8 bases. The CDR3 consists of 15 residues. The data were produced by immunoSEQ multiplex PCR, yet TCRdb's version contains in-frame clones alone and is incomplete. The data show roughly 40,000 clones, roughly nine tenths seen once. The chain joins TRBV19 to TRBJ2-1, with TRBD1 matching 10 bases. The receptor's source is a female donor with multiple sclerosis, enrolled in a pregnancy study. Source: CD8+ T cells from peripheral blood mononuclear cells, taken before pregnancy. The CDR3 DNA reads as TGTGCCAGTAGTATCCCCCTCGGGACAGGGGATGAGCAGTTCTTC. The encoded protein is CASSIPLGTGDEQFF.